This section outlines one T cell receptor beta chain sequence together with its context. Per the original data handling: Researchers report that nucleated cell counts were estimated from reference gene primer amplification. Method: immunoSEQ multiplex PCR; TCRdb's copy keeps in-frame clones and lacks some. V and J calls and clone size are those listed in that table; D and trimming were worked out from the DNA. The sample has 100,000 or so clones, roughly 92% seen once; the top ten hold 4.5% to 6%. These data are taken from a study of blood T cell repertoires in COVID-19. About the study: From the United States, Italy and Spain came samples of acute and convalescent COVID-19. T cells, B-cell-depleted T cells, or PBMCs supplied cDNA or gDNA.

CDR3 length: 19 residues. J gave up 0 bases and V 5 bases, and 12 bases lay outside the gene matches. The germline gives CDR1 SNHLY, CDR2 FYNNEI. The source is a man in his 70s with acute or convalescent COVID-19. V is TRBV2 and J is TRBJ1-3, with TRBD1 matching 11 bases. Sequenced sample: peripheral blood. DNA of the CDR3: TGTGCCAGCAGTTCCTCGCCCGGGACAGGGGGATACTCTGGAAACACCATATATTTT. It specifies CASSSSPGTGGYSGNTIYF. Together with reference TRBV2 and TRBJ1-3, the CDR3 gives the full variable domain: EPEVTQTPSHQVTQMGQEVILRCVPISNHLYFYWYRQILGQKVEFLVSFYNNEISEKSEIFDDQFSVERPDGSNFTLKIRSTKLEDSAMYFCASSSSPGTGGYSGNTIYFGEGSWLTVV.